One and the same sample provided the 20 T cell receptor beta chains below, sequenced in a study of T cell responses to AZD1222 COVID-19 vaccine. Clones were sequenced by immunoSEQ multiplex PCR, and TCRdb holds only the in-frame ones, with some missing. This sample has 84,000 or so clones, with about 86% found just once. The material was peripheral blood, obtained on day 0 of AZD1222 vaccination. The receptors stem from an adult in good health.

This chain uses TRBV5-4 with TRBJ1-6, with D possibly being TRBD1 (5 bases). Germline V gene lookup returns CDR1 SGHNT and CDR2 YYREEE (reference sequence). With 5 bases removed from V and 10 bases from J, the gap between germline ends came to 13 bases. The CDR3 sequence is 13 residues long. CDR3 protein: CASRPQGDSPLHF. CDR3 DNA: TGTGCCAGCAGACCTCAGGGAGACTCACCCCTCCACTTT.

The chain employs TRBV7-6 and TRBJ1-4, with a weak D call TRBD1 (6 bases). Trimming left V 8 bases short and J 8 bases short, with 15 bases between. Germline V gives CDR1 SGHVS, CDR2 FNYEAQ. This CDR3 is built from 13 residues. This CDR3 is CASGTGAGEKLFF. DNA for the CDR3: TGTGCCAGCGGGACGGGGGCTGGGGAAAAACTGTTTTTT.

This clone was counted once. The rearrangement uses TRBV6-5 and TRBJ1-2, with D hard to call. The germline CDR1 and CDR2 sequences are MNHEY and SVGAGI. The length of the CDR3 is 12 residues. V was cut by 7 bases and J by 7 bases, with 13 bases left in between. CDR3 in amino acids: CASKRWNGGYTF. The CDR3 coding sequence is TGTGCCAGCAAGCGTTGGAATGGTGGCTACACCTTC.

The chain uses TRBV6-6 and TRBJ2-5; D not certain. The germline V gene encodes CDR1 MNHNY and CDR2 SVGAGI (reference sequence). There are 13 residues in the CDR3. V was pared by 6 bases and J by 1 base, with 9 bases between. In DNA, the CDR3 is TGTGCCAGCAGCTCGACCCTCCAAGAGACCCAGTACTTC. Translation gives CASSSTLQETQYF.

Comment on this clone: Other DNA sequences of this sample code for an identical CDR3. The chain is built from TRBV15 and TRBJ2-3; 7 bases agree with TRBD1. The junction had 1 base not matched to a gene; V was cut back by 3 bases and J by 1 base. The CDR3 extends over 14 amino acids. Germline CDR1 and CDR2: LNHNV and YYDKDF (reference sequence). Written as DNA, the CDR3 is TGTGCCACCAGCAGTGGACAGGGCACAGATACGCAGTATTTT. It translates to CATSSGQGTDTQYF. The complete variable domain, with remaining parts taken from reference TRBV15 and TRBJ2-3, reads DAMVIQNPRYQVTQFGKPVTLSCSQTLNHNVMYWYQQKSSQAPKLLFHYYDKDFNNEADTPDNFQSRRPNTSFCFLDIRSPGLGDTAMYLCATSSGQGTDTQYFGPGTRLTVL.

The chain combines TRBV18 with TRBJ2-1; D call uncertain. This CDR3 is built from 16 residues. Germline-derived CDR1 and CDR2 are KGHSH and LQKENI. Trimming removed 2 bases from V and 0 bases from J, with 11 bases in between. CDR3 region: CASSPSPASSYNEQFF. The CDR3 DNA sequence: TGTGCCAGCTCACCATCCCCGGCGAGCTCCTACAATGAGCAGTTCTTC.

As DNA, the CDR3 is TGTGCCAGCGCCCGACTAGCGGGAAGGGAGACCCAGTACTTC. This encodes CASARLAGRETQYF. This rearrangement joins TRBV19 to TRBJ2-5; 11 bases fit TRBD2. Unmatched junction bases numbered 8, after V lost 9 bases and J lost 5 bases. The CDR3 sequence is 14 residues long. The germline V gene has CDR1 LNHDA and CDR2 SQIVND (reference sequence).

Only one count was recorded for this clone. The chain uses TRBV28 and TRBJ2-7; the D gene could be TRBD1 or TRBD2 (5 bases each). Deletions cut 6 bases from V and 2 bases from J, with 14 bases between. The CDR3 consists of 14 residues. Germline V gene data show CDR1 as MDHEN and CDR2 as SYDVKM. The CDR3 DNA reads as TGTGCCAGCAGCCCGCTGGGGGTACCCTACGAGCAGTACTTC. It specifies CASSPLGVPYEQYF. The whole variable domain, filled in from reference TRBV28 and TRBJ2-7, reads DVKVTQSSRYLVKRTGEKVFLECVQDMDHENMFWYRQDPGLGLRLIYFSYDVKMKEKGDIPEGYSVSREKKERFSLILESASTNQTSMYLCASSPLGVPYEQYFGPGTRLTVT.

This chain links TRBV2 with TRBJ1-5, with TRBD1 identical over 8 bases. Germline V CDR1 and CDR2: SNHLY, FYNNEI. The trim removed 5 bases at V and 0 bases at J, leaving 3 bases unmatched. This CDR3 contains 15 residues. The CDR3 DNA is TGTGCCAGCAGTCCTGACAGGGGTAGCAATCAGCCCCAGCATTTT. It specifies CASSPDRGSNQPQHF.

The chain has TRBV7-2 and TRBJ1-1, with D unresolved. V was trimmed by 1 base and J by 1 base, leaving 10 bases between them. CDR1 and CDR2 from the germline V gene are SGHTA and FQGNSA. There are 15 residues in the CDR3. The CDR3 nucleotides are TGTGCCAGCAGCTTAGAGGGCCGGAGGAACACTGAAGCTTTCTTT. Translated: CASSLEGRRNTEAFF.

The chain recombines TRBV27 with TRBJ1-6; the D gene is possibly TRBD1 (6 bases). The V end was cut by 7 bases, the J end by 5 bases, with 21 bases between. This CDR3 has 17 amino acids. Per germline, CDR1 MNHEY and CDR2 SMNVEV (reference sequence). The CDR3 region has the DNA TGTGCCAGCATTAACCTACAGGGAATCGGCGATAATTCACCCCTCCACTTT. This gives the protein CASINLQGIGDNSPLHF.

This chain links TRBV5-4 with TRBJ2-1; the D is unclear. V lost 2 bases, J lost 4 bases, and 4 bases lay in between. The CDR3 sequence is 12 residues long. Germline CDR1 and CDR2: SGHNT and YYREEE (reference sequence). CDR3 protein: CASSFQYNEQFF. In nucleotides, the CDR3 is TGTGCCAGCAGCTTTCAATACAATGAGCAGTTCTTC.

The chain employs TRBV19 and TRBJ2-3; tentative D call: TRBD1 (6 bases). Germline V gives CDR1 LNHDA, CDR2 SQIVND (reference sequence). The V and J ends lost 3 bases and 2 bases respectively, with 24 bases between them. CDR3 size: 19 residues. In DNA form, the CDR3 reads TGTGCCAGTAGTATTGGGGGCCGGGCTACCGGGGCCCCCACAGATACGCAGTATTTT. It translates to CASSIGGRATGAPTDTQYF.

This sequence joins TRBV27 and TRBJ1-2, with 9 bases that match TRBD1. Per germline, CDR1 MNHEY and CDR2 SMNVEV (reference sequence). The CDR3 consists of 16 residues. Losses at the gene ends were 8 bases for V and 3 bases for J; bases not matched to a gene: 13. The CDR3 coding sequence is TGTGCCAGCCTCCAAGCACCGGGACAGGGTGACTATGGCTACACCTTC. Translation gives CASLQAPGQGDYGYTF.

This clone came up once. V usage is TRBV3-1 (or the pseudogene TRBV3-2) and J usage is TRBJ2-2; weak D call: TRBD1 (6 bases). CDR3 size: 15 residues. The germline V gene encodes CDR1 LGHDT and CDR2 YNNKEL (reference sequence). Trimming pared 4 bases from V and 5 bases from J, leaving 14 bases between. The CDR3: CASSPSPGDTGELFF. For the CDR3, the DNA is TGTGCCAGCAGCCCTTCACCAGGGGATACCGGGGAGCTGTTTTTT.

The chain uses TRBV7-9 and TRBJ1-6; tentatively, D is TRBD1 (6 bases). CDR1 is SEHNR and CDR2 is FQNEAQ in the germline V gene (reference sequence). Between the trimmed V and J ends, which lost 1 base and 7 bases, there was a span of 14 bases. CDR3 length: 16 amino acids. In DNA, the CDR3 is TGTGCCAGCAGCTTAGTTTCCGACAGGCAAAATTCACCCCTCCACTTT. Translated, it gives CASSLVSDRQNSPLHF.

The V call is TRBV28, the J call TRBJ1-1; 7 positions match TRBD1. Trimming took 4 bases from V and 3 from J; bases not matched to a gene: 5. Germline V gene sequence: CDR1 MDHEN, CDR2 SYDVKM. CDR3 length: 14 residues. Written as DNA, the CDR3 is TGTGCCAGCAGTTCGGGGACAGACGACACTGAAGCTTTCTTT. Translating it yields CASSSGTDDTEAFF.

V is TRBV5-4 and J is TRBJ2-2, with D possibly matching TRBD2 (5 bases). This CDR3 spans 15 amino acids. V lost 4 bases, J lost 4 bases, and 14 bases lay in between. The germline V gene encodes CDR1 SGHNT and CDR2 YYREEE (reference sequence). The CDR3 reads CASSDPVGGTGELFF. CDR3 DNA: TGTGCCAGCAGCGACCCTGTAGGAGGCACCGGGGAGCTGTTTTTT.

The CDR3 DNA reads as TGCGCCAGCAGCCGGGACAGGGAAAATAATTCACCCCTCCACTTT. Residues: CASSRDRENNSPLHF. The chain employs TRBV5-1 and TRBJ1-6; 9 bases are shared with TRBD1. Looked up from germline, CDR1 is SGHRS and CDR2 is YFSETQ. J gave up 5 bases and V 4 bases, and 4 bases lay outside the gene matches. This CDR3 spans 15 amino acids. The full variable domain, in which reference TRBV5-1 and TRBJ1-6 provide the parts outside the CDR3, is KAGVTQTPRYLIKTRGQQVTLSCSPISGHRSVSWYQQTPGQGLQFLFEYFSETQRNKGNFPGRFSGRQFSNSRSEMNVSTLELGDSALYLCASSRDRENNSPLHFGNGTRLTVT.

The chain recombines TRBV5-6 with TRBJ1-2, with TRBD1 matching over 10 bases. The CDR3 sequence is 15 residues long. Trimming removed 4 bases from V and 4 bases from J; junction bases left unmatched: 7. CDR1 is SGHDT and CDR2 is YYEEEE in the germline V gene. The CDR3 coding sequence is TGTGCCAGCAGCAGGGGACAGGGGCATCGCTATGGCTACACCTTC. Residues: CASSRGQGHRYGYTF.